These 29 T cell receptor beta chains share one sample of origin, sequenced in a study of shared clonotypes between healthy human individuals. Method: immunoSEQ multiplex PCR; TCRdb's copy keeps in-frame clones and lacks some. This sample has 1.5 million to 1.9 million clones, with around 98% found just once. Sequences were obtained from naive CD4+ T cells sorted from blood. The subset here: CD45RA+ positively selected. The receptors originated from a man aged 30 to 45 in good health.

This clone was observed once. The DNA for the CDR3 is TGTGCCAGCAGTTTATCGGGGACTAGTGTGGAGACCCAGTACTTC. It codes for CASSLSGTSVETQYF. The chain recombines TRBV27 with TRBJ2-5, with TRBD2 identical over 8 bases. Germline V gene data show CDR1 as MNHEY and CDR2 as SMNVEV (reference sequence). Unmatched junction bases numbered 5, after V lost 0 bases and J lost 5 bases. This CDR3 region has 15 residues.

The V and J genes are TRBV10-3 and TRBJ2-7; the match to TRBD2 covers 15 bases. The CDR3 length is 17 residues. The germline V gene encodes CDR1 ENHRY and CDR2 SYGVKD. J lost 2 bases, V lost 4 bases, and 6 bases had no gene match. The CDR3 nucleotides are TGTGCCATCAGTGGGACTAGCGGGAGGGCCTTAACCTACGAGCAGTACTTC. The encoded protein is CAISGTSGRALTYEQYF.

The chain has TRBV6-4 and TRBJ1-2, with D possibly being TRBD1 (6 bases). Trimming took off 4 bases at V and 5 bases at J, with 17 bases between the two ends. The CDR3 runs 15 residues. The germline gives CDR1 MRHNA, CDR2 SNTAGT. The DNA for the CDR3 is TGTGCCAGCAGTGCTGCCCTGGGGGCGCGGTATGGCTACACCTTC. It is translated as CASSAALGARYGYTF.

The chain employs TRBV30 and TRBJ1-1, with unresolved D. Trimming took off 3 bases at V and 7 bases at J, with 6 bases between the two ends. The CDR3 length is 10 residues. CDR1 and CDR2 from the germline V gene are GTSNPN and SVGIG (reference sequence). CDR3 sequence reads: CAWSLVEAFF. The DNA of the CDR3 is TGTGCCTGGAGCCTGGTTGAAGCTTTCTTT.

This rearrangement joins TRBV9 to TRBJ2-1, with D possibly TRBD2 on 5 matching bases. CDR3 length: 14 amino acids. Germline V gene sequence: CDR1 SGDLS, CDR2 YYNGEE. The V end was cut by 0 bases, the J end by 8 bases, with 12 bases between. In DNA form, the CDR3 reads TGTGCCAGCAGCGTAGCTAGCACGAGCGATGAGCAGTTCTTC. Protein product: CASSVASTSDEQFF.

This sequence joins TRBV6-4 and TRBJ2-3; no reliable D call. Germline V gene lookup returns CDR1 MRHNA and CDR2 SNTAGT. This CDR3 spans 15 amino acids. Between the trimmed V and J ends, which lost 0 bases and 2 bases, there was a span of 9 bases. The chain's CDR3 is CASSDSASPTDTQYF. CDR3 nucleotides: TGTGCCAGCAGTGACTCGGCCAGCCCCACAGATACGCAGTATTTT.

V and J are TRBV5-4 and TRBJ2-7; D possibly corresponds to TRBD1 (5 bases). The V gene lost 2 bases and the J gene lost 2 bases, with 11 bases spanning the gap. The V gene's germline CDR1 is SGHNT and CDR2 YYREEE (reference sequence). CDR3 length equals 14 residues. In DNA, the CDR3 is TGTGCCAGCAGCTTACAGGTGGGGCCCTACGAGCAGTACTTC. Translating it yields CASSLQVGPYEQYF.

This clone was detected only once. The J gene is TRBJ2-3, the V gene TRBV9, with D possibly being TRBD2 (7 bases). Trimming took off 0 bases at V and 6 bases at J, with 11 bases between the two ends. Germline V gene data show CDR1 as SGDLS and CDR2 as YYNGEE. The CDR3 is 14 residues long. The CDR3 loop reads CASSVEGEGDTQYF. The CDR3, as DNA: TGTGCCAGCAGCGTAGAGGGGGAGGGTGATACGCAGTATTTT. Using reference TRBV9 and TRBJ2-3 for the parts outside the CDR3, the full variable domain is DSGVTQTPKHLITATGQRVTLRCSPRSGDLSVYWYQQSLDQGLQFLIQYYNGEERAKGNILERFSAQQFPDLHSELNLSSLELGDSALYFCASSVEGEGDTQYFGPGTRLTVL.

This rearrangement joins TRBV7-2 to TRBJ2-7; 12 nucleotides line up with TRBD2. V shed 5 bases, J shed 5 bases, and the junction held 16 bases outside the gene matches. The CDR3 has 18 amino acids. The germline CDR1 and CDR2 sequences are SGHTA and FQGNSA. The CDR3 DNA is TGTGCCAGCAGCCGAGCGGGATCTAGCGGGAGGGCCCTCCACGAGCAGTACTTC. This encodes CASSRAGSSGRALHEQYF.

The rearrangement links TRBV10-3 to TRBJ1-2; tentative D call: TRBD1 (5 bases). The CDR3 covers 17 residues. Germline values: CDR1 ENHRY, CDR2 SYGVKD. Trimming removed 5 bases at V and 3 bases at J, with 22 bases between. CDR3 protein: CAISQAAGRRGDYGYTF. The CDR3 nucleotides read TGTGCCATCAGTCAGGCGGCCGGGCGGAGAGGGGACTATGGCTACACCTTC.

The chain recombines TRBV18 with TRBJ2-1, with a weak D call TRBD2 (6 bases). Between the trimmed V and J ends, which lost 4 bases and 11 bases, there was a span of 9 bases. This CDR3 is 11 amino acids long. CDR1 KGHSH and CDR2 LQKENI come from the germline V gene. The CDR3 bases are TGTGCCAGCTCACGGGGAGGACAGCAGTTCTTC. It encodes CASSRGGQQFF.

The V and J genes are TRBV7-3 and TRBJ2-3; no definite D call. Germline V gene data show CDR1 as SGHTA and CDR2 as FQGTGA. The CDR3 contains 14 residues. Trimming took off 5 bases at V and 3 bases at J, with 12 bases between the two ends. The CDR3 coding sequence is TGTGCCAGCAGCCCCATAGGGCCGACAGATACGCAGTATTTT. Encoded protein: CASSPIGPTDTQYF.

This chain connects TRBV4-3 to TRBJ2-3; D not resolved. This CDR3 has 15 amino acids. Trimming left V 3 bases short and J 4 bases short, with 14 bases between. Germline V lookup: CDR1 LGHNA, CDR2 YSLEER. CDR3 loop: CASSQDLQRPDTQYF. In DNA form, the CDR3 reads TGCGCCAGCAGCCAGGACCTACAACGACCAGATACGCAGTATTTT.

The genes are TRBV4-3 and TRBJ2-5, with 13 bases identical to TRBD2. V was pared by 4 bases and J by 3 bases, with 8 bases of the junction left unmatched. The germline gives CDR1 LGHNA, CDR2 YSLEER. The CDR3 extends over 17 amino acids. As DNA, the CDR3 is TGCGCCAGCAGCCCTAGGACTAGCGGGAGTGGAGAAGAGACCCAGTACTTC. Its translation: CASSPRTSGSGEETQYF.

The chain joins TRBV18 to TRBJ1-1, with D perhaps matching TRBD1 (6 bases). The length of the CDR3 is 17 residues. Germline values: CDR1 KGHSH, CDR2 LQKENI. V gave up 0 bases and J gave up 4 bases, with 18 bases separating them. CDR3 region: CASSPPNRVFLGTEAFF. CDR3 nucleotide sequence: TGTGCCAGCTCACCACCTAACAGGGTCTTTTTGGGCACTGAAGCTTTCTTT.

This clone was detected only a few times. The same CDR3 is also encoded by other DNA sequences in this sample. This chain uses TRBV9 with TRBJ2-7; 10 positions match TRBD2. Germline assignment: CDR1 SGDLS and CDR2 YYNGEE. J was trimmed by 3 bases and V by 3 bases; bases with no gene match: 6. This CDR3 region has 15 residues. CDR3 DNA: TGTGCCAGCAGCGCGGCCGGGACTAGCGACTACGAGCAGTACTTC. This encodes CASSAAGTSDYEQYF.

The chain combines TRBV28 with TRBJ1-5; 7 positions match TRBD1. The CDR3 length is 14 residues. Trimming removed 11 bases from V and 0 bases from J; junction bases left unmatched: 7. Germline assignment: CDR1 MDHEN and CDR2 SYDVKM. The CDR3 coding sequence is TGTGCCGCCGGGACAGTAATTAGCAATCAGCCCCAGCATTTT. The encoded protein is CAAGTVISNQPQHF. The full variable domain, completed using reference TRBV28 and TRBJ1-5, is DVKVTQSSRYLVKRTGEKVFLECVQDMDHENMFWYRQDPGLGLRLIYFSYDVKMKEKGDIPEGYSVSREKKERFSLILESASTNQTSMYLCAAGTVISNQPQHFGDGTRLSIL.

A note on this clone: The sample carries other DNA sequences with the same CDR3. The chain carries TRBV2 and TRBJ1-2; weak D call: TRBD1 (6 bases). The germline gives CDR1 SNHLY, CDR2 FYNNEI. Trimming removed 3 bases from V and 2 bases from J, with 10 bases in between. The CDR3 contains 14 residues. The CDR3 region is CASSDLGGNYGYTF. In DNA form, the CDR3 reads TGTGCCAGCAGTGACTTGGGGGGCAACTATGGCTACACCTTC.

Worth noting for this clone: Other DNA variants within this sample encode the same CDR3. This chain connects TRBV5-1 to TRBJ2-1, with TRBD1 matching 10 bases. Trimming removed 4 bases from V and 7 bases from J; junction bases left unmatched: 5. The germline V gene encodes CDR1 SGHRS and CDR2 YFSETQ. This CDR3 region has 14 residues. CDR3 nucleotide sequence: TGCGCCAGCAGCCTTGGACAGGGGGGTAATGAGCAGTTCTTC. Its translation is CASSLGQGGNEQFF.

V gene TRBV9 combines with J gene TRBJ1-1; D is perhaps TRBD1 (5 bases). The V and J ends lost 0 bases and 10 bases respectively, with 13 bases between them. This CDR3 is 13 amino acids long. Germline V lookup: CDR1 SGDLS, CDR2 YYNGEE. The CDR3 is CASSVAPGQGAFF. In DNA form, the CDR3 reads TGTGCCAGCAGCGTAGCCCCGGGGCAAGGAGCTTTCTTT.

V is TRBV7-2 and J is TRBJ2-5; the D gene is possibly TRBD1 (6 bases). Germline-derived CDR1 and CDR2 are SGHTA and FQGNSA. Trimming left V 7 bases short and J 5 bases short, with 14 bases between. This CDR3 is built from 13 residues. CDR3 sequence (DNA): TGTGCCAGCAACCTCAGGGGTTCGGAGACCCAGTACTTC. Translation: CASNLRGSETQYF.

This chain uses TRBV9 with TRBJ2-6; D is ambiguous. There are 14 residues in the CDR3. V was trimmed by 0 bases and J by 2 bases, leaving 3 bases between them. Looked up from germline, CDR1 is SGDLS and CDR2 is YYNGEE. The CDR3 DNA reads TGTGCCAGCAGCGTAGTTACTGGGGCCAACGTCCTGACTTTC. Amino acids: CASSVVTGANVLTF.

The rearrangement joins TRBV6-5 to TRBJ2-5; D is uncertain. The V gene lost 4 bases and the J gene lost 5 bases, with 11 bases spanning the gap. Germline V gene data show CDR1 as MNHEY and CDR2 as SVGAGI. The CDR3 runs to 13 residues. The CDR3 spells CASSSPGRETQYF. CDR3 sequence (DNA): TGTGCCAGCAGTTCCCCCGGTAGGGAGACCCAGTACTTC.

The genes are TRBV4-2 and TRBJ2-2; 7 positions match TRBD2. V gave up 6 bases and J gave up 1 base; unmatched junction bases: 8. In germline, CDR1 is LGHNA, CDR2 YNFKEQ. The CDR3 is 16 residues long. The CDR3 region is CASSRWASGNTGELFF. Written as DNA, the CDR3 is TGTGCCAGCAGTAGGTGGGCTAGCGGGAACACCGGGGAGCTGTTTTTT.

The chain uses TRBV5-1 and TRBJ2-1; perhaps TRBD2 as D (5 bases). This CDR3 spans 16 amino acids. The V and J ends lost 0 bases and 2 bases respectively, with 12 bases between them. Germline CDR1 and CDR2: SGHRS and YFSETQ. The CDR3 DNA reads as TGCGCCAGCAGCTTGGGTGCGGGCTCCGCCTACAATGAGCAGTTCTTC. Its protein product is CASSLGAGSAYNEQFF.

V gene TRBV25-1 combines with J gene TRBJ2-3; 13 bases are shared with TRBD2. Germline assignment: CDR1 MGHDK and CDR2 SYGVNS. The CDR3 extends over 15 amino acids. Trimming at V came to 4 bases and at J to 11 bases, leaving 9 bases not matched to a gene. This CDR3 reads CASSGRLAGGPRQYF. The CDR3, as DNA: TGTGCCAGCAGTGGTCGACTAGCGGGAGGCCCCAGGCAGTATTTT.

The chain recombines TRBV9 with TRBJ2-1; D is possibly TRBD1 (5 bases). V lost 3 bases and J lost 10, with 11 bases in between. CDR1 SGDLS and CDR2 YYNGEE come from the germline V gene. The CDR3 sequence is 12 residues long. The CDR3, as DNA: TGTGCCAGCAGCGCTTATCGACAGGAGCAGTTCTTC. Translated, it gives CASSAYRQEQFF.

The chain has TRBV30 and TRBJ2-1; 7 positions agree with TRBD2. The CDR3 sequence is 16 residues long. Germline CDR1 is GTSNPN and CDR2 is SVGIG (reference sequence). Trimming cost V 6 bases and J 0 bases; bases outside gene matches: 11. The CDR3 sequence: CACRYGAGVSYNEQFF. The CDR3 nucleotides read TGTGCCTGTCGGTATGGGGCGGGAGTCTCCTACAATGAGCAGTTCTTC. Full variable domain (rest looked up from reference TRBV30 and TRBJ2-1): SQTIHQWPATLVQPVGSPLSLECTVEGTSNPNLYWYRQAAGRGLQLLFYSVGIGQISSEVPQNLSASRPQDRQFILSSKKLLLSDSGFYLCACRYGAGVSYNEQFFGPGTRLTVL.

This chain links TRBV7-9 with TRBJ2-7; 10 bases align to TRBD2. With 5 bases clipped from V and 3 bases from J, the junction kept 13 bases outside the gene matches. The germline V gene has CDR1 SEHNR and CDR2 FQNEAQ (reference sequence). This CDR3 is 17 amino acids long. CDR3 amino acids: CASSANLGTSDIYEQYF. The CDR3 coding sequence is TGTGCCAGCAGCGCAAATCTGGGGACTAGCGACATCTACGAGCAGTACTTC.